What follows is one T cell receptor beta chain and its context. The CDR3 is made up of 15 amino acids. After removal of 4 bases from V and 3 bases from J, the junction contained 4 bases not matched to a gene. Germline values: CDR1 MNHEY, CDR2 SVGAGI. This entry is derived from a study of cytotoxic CD8 clonotypes in ibrutinib-treated CLL. Study overall: Included were 11 to 12 relapsed/refractory and about 14 treatment-naive patients, of whom about 18 were IGHV unmutated.

Libraries were prepared by immunoSEQ multiplex PCR; TCRdb keeps only in-frame clonotypes and omits some of them. The repertoire has under 200,000 clones, more than 75% of them found once; the top ten carry roughly 2%. The chain has TRBV6-5 and TRBJ2-3; 10 nucleotides align to TRBD1. This receptor was taken from a human donor with chronic lymphocytic leukemia. Sequenced here: PBMCs, sampled after 12 months of ibrutinib treatment. DNA of the CDR3: TGTGCCAGCAGTTCCCGGGGACAGGGGACAGATACGCAGTATTTT. Its translation: CASSSRGQGTDTQYF.